The T cell receptor (beta chain) under discussion was sequenced for a study of T cell repertoires in cytomegalovirus infection. Study results and caveats: Summed frequency of shared TCR beta families picked out CMV carriers who also had the relevant HLA.

To note about this clonotype: What it recognizes is unknown.

In TCRdb, the reads were re-called with MiXCR into one record per CDR3 protein. Counted here are 200,000 to 300,000 distinct CDR3 sequences, 9.1% occurring once; the ten biggest clones make up about 16%. The CDR3 consists of 12 residues. Trimming removed 5 bases at V and 8 bases at J, with 10 bases between. Germline V gives CDR1 LNHDA, CDR2 SQIVND (reference sequence). Sequencing was performed on PBMCs. This chain connects TRBV19 to TRBJ2-1; D is ambiguous. The source is a human donor in good health (CMV status not recorded). Some clones in this sample may be carry-over from other donors' samples. The CDR3 is CASSVTGYEQFF. CDR3 coding DNA: TGTGCCAGTAGTGTGACTGGCTATGAGCAGTTCTTC.